This T cell receptor (beta chain) was documented in a study of breast tumors, draining lymph nodes, adjacent tissues. Study conclusions and caveats: The lymph node origin of tumor T cells was framed as consistent with a hypothesis, not demonstrated. Tumors had less TCR diversity than lymph nodes, more than nontumor tissue. Luminal-like breast cancer showed significantly greater tumor-nontumor repertoire similarity than basal-like breast cancer did.

The table lists this clonotype with a count of one. Antigen: not known. TCRdb re-derived calls from the multiplex PCR reads in MiXCR, one entry per CDR3 protein. The repertoire holds tens of thousands of distinct CDR3 sequences, with roughly a fifth as singletons. The CDR3 is 14 residues long. Between the trimmed V and J ends, which lost 0 bases and 7 bases, there was a span of 13 bases. Germline V gene data show CDR1 as SGHRS and CDR2 as YFSETQ. Breast cancer patients provided tissue from their axillary draining lymph nodes. This chain joins TRBV5-1 and TRBJ1-1, with D perhaps TRBD1 (6 bases). The sequencing sample was made of axillary lymph node tissue. The receptor's source is a female donor with breast cancer. Some clones in this sample may be carry-over from other donors' samples. The CDR3: CASSLVGGPIEAFF. The CDR3 DNA sequence: TGCGCCAGCAGCTTGGTCGGGGGCCCAATTGAAGCTTTCTTT.